These T cell receptor beta chains were read from a single sample in a study of T cells in Graves' hyperthyroidism and ophthalmopathy. TCRdb ran MiXCR on the multiplex PCR reads and lists one entry per CDR3 protein. The sample carries about 380,000 distinct CDR3 sequences, roughly 20% recorded once. Sample: blood. These receptors were taken from a man between 18 and 29 years old with Graves' ophthalmopathy. Each CDR3 is given with its conserved first and last residue. The D gene is left open where the match is weak. Clone size is given for some rows only: seen once, a few or many times, or a class if the clone is expanded.

CAISGGDRSQETQYF TGTGCCATCAGTGGGGGGGACAGGTCCCAAGAGACCCAGTACTTC TRBJ2-5 NA TRBD1 TRBV10-3
CASSWGAGDQPQHF TGTGCCAGCAGCTGGGGAGCAGGGGATCAGCCCCAGCATTTT TRBJ1-5 many NA TRBV5-6
CASSFPGTLQETQYF TGTGCCAGCAGTTTCCCAGGGACCCTACAAGAGACCCAGTACTTC TRBJ2-5 NA NA TRBV28
CASSSSGGSGEKLFF TGTGCCAGCAGTTCATCTGGAGGGTCGGGTGAAAAACTGTTTTTT TRBJ1-4 few NA TRBV28
CASSSNPGSSSYEQYF TGTGCCAGCAGCTCCAATCCGGGGAGTTCCTCCTACGAGCAGTACTTC TRBJ2-7 many NA TRBV7-9
CASSDPGTANYGYTF TGTGCCAGTAGCGACCCCGGGACAGCTAACTATGGCTACACCTTC TRBJ1-2 few TRBD1 TRBV19
CASSLLVEDTEAFF TGCGCCAGCAGTCTGCTCGTGGAGGACACTGAAGCTTTCTTT TRBJ1-1 few NA TRBV5-1
CASSRGASMYTGELFF TGTGCCAGCAGCCGCGGGGCTTCTATGTACACCGGGGAGCTGTTTTTT TRBJ2-2 NA NA TRBV3-1
CASSSDWNTEALF TGTGCCAGCAGCTCGGACTGGAACACTGAAGCTCTCTTT TRBJ1-1 NA NA TRBV6-1
CASSQAEVDEQYF TGTGCCAGCAGCCAAGCCGAGGTAGACGAGCAGTACTTC TRBJ2-7 many NA TRBV7-9
CASSRRTANRGTEAFF TGTGCCAGCAGTCGACGGACAGCGAATAGGGGGACTGAAGCTTTCTTT TRBJ1-1 NA NA TRBV27
CASSPRDTDQPQHF TGTGCCAGCAGCCCTAGGGACACGGATCAGCCCCAGCATTTT TRBJ1-5 many NA TRBV7-8
CASSIRLGSGANVLTF TGTGCCAGCAGCATCCGCCTAGGCTCTGGGGCCAACGTCCTGACTTTC TRBJ2-6 many NA TRBV11-2
CASSLGDRAETQYF TGTGCCAGCAGCTTAGGAGACAGGGCGGAGACCCAGTACTTC TRBJ2-5 NA TRBD1 TRBV13
CASSLQGYSPLHF TGTGCCAGCAGCTTACAGGGATATTCACCCCTCCACTTT TRBJ1-6 NA NA TRBV9
CASNSDLIRGVIEETQYF TGTGCCAGCAACTCCGACCTCATCCGGGGGGTCATAGAAGAGACCCAGTACTTC TRBJ2-5 many TRBD2 TRBV28
CASSAHRDRGPNTEAFF TGTGCCAGCAGCGCCCACCGGGACAGGGGGCCGAACACTGAAGCTTTCTTT TRBJ1-1 few TRBD1 TRBV2
CASSLTSTGSHQPQHF TGTGCCAGCAGTTTAACCTCCACAGGGTCTCATCAGCCCCAGCATTTT TRBJ1-5 many NA TRBV27
CASSPFSQGTGELFF TGTGCCAGCAGCCCGTTCTCACAGGGGACCGGGGAGCTGTTTTTT TRBJ2-2 few TRBD1 TRBV7-3
CASSSEVALETQYF TGTGCCAGCAGTTCCGAAGTGGCCCTGGAGACCCAGTACTTC TRBJ2-5 many NA TRBV27
CASFIGGNTIYF TGTGCCAGTTTTATAGGTGGAAACACCATATATTTT TRBJ1-3 NA NA TRBV6-1
CASSITPGRRSGANVLTF TGTGCCAGTAGTATAACCCCCGGACGCCGCTCTGGGGCCAACGTCCTGACTTTC TRBJ2-6 NA NA TRBV19
CASSQEAEGASDTQYF TGTGCCAGCAGCCAAGAAGCCGAGGGGGCTTCAGATACGCAGTATTTT TRBJ2-3 many TRBD1 TRBV3-1
CSAVRGTLGTYGYTF TGCAGTGCGGTCCGCGGGACACTAGGGACCTATGGCTACACCTTC TRBJ1-2 many NA TRBV20-1
CASSLARDRREQFF TGTGCCAGCAGCTTAGCTAGGGACCGTAGGGAGCAGTTCTTC TRBJ2-1 many NA TRBV7-2
CASSYPPVAGGGGSYNEQFF TGTGCCAGCAGTTATCCGCCGGTAGCGGGGGGCGGAGGGTCCTACAATGAGCAGTTCTTC TRBJ2-1 many TRBD2 TRBV6-2/TRBV6-3
CASSETGRSNQPQHF TGTGCCAGCAGTGAGACAGGGAGGAGCAATCAGCCCCAGCATTTT TRBJ1-5 NA TRBD1 TRBV6-1
CASSGTGTEYNLPLHF TGTGCCAGCAGCGGAACCGGGACAGAGTATAATTTACCCCTCCACTTT TRBJ1-6 few TRBD1 TRBV7-2
CASSEWGGYEQYF TGTGCCAGCAGTGAATGGGGGGGATACGAGCAGTACTTC TRBJ2-7 many TRBD2 TRBV6-1
CASSDYTGTSVDGYTF TGTGCCAGCAGTGATTACACGGGGACCAGCGTCGATGGCTACACCTTC TRBJ1-2 many NA TRBV6-1
CASSQGTSPYNEQFF TGTGCCAGCAGCCAGGGGACTAGCCCTTACAATGAGCAGTTCTTC TRBJ2-1 NA TRBD2 TRBV6-1
CASSPMTSAETQYF TGTGCCAGCTCACCGATGACTAGCGCGGAGACCCAGTACTTC TRBJ2-5 few TRBD2 TRBV18
CASRQTGTGGGRYGYTF TGTGCCAGCAGACAAACCGGGACAGGGGGCGGTCGATATGGCTACACCTTC TRBJ1-2 many TRBD1 TRBV6-1
CASSLGQVSSPLHF TGTGCCAGCAGTCTGGGACAGGTCAGCTCACCCCTCCACTTT TRBJ1-6 many TRBD1 TRBV28
CASSLEDSPNEQFF TGCGCCAGCAGCTTGGAGGACAGCCCAAATGAGCAGTTCTTC TRBJ2-1 many NA TRBV5-1
CASSVATGGPPGELFF TGTGCCAGCAGCGTAGCTACGGGGGGGCCGCCCGGGGAGCTGTTTTTT TRBJ2-2 NA TRBD2 TRBV9
CASSPPGQPNTEAFF TGTGCCAGCAGTCCGCCGGGACAGCCGAACACTGAAGCTTTCTTT TRBJ1-1 NA TRBD1 TRBV28
CASSLLGQSYGYTF TGTGCCAGCAGTCTCTTGGGACAGTCCTATGGCTACACCTTC TRBJ1-2 many TRBD1 TRBV6-2/TRBV6-3
CASALDEQFF TGTGCCAGCGCCCTGGATGAGCAGTTCTTC TRBJ2-1 many NA TRBV12-3/TRBV12-4
CASSLMGARGHQETQYF TGTGCCAGCAGTTTAATGGGCGCCAGGGGACACCAAGAGACCCAGTACTTC TRBJ2-5 many NA TRBV27
CASSIGTSGVTDTQYF TGCGCCAGCAGCATTGGGACTAGCGGGGTCACAGATACGCAGTATTTT TRBJ2-3 many TRBD2 TRBV5-1
CASSLSGGRVPDTQYF TGTGCCAGCAGTTTAAGTGGAGGAAGGGTGCCAGATACGCAGTATTTT TRBJ2-3 many NA TRBV12-3/TRBV12-4
CASSSGKEETQYF TGTGCCAGCAGTTCCGGGAAAGAGGAGACCCAGTACTTC TRBJ2-5 NA NA TRBV28
CSAGTENYNEQFF TGCAGCGCCGGGACAGAAAATTACAATGAGCAGTTCTTC TRBJ2-1 few TRBD1 TRBV29-1
CASSYPGAGVGTGELFF TGTGCCAGCAGCTATCCCGGGGCAGGGGTGGGCACCGGGGAGCTGTTTTTT TRBJ2-2 NA NA TRBV7-3
CASSLSWTDTGELFF TGTGCCAGCAGTTTAAGCTGGACAGACACCGGGGAGCTGTTTTTT TRBJ2-2 many NA TRBV12-3/TRBV12-4
CASRRAGTGELFF TGTGCCAGCAGAAGGGCGGGAACCGGGGAGCTGTTTTTT TRBJ2-2 NA NA TRBV12-3/TRBV12-4
CASSPYRETGNTIYF TGTGCCAGCTCACCTTACAGGGAAACTGGAAACACCATATATTTT TRBJ1-3 many NA TRBV18
CASSTPLNMPEAFF TGTGCCAGCAGTACTCCCCTGAACATGCCTGAAGCTTTCTTT TRBJ1-1 many NA TRBV12-3/TRBV12-4
CASNQGLAGGPDTQYF TGTGCCAGCAACCAGGGGCTAGCGGGGGGCCCAGATACGCAGTATTTT TRBJ2-3 NA TRBD2 TRBV11-2
CASSKQGAFGYTF TGTGCCAGCAGTAAACAGGGGGCGTTTGGCTACACCTTC TRBJ1-2 many TRBD1 TRBV12-3/TRBV12-4